Following are 25 T cell receptor beta chains from one sample sequenced in a study of glioma-infiltrating T cells. Using RNA template, CDR3s of TCR alpha and beta were amplified with iRepertoire arm-PCR. TCRdb reprocessed the multiplex PCR reads with MiXCR, giving one entry per CDR3 protein. The profile covers some 93,000 distinct CDR3 sequences, with roughly 40% appearing a single time and around two fifths taken by the ten largest. The sequenced sample was glioma tissue, nonneoplastic brain tissue, or PBMCs (not recorded which). The receptor source for this set is a human donor with low-grade glioma or glioblastoma, undergoing nonglioma brain surgery, or in good health (not recorded which).

Notes on this clonotype: One base away lies a much larger clone, so this may be a sequencing read error. This chain uses TRBV29-1 with TRBJ1-4; D is perhaps TRBD1 (5 bases). Trimming cost V 8 bases and J 4 bases, with 11 bases left between them. Germline V lookup: CDR1 SQVTM, CDR2 ANQGSEA. The CDR3 runs to 12 residues. CDR3 DNA sequence: TGCAGCATGGCGGGGGGTAATGAAAAACTGTTTTTT. Translating it yields CSMAGGNEKLFF.

This clonotype showed up just once. This chain uses TRBV2 with TRBJ2-7; D is perhaps TRBD1 or TRBD2 (5 bases each). CDR1 is SNHLY, CDR2 FYNNEI, per germline. V lost 7 bases and J 7 bases, leaving 17 bases between the germline ends. The CDR3 totals 13 residues. CDR3: CASKRKGTKEQYF. The CDR3 nucleotides are TGTGCCAGCAAACGAAAAGGGACCAAAGAGCAGTACTTC.

The rearrangement joins TRBV7-9 to TRBJ2-1; no clear D. The CDR3 is 16 amino acids. Trimming took 5 bases from V and 3 from J, leaving 17 bases between them. Germline loops: CDR1 SEHNR, CDR2 FQNEAQ (reference sequence). This CDR3 reads CASSGECWRGYNEQFF. CDR3 DNA sequence: TGTGCCAGCAGCGGAGAGTGTTGGCGAGGCTACAATGAGCAGTTCTTC.

This clonotype was found many times. This rearrangement joins TRBV20-1 to TRBJ2-7; the match to TRBD1 covers 9 bases. There are 14 residues in the CDR3. V shed 7 bases, J shed 0 bases, and the junction held 7 bases outside the gene matches. Germline V gene lookup returns CDR1 DFQATT and CDR2 SNEGSKA (reference sequence). DNA of the CDR3: TGCAGTGGACGAGGACAGGGGAGCTCCTACGAGCAGTACTTC. This gives the protein CSGRGQGSSYEQYF.

The chain is built from TRBV29-1 and TRBJ2-7; D tentatively fits TRBD1 or TRBD2 (5 bases each). Looked up from germline, CDR1 is SQVTM and CDR2 is ANQGSEA. This CDR3 comprises 13 residues. Trimming cost V 0 bases and J 7 bases, with 13 bases left between them. The CDR3 sequence is CSVEDPRGVEQYF. CDR3 in DNA: TGCAGCGTTGAAGATCCCCGAGGGGTTGAGCAGTACTTC.

In its sample, this clonotype was seen many times. The chain employs TRBV6-1 and TRBJ2-2; maybe TRBD2 (5 bases). V shed 6 bases and J shed 0 bases, with 14 bases lying between them. The CDR3 sequence is 16 residues long. Per germline, CDR1 MNHNS and CDR2 SASEGT. This CDR3 reads CASRRTGITNTGELFF. CDR3 nucleotides: TGTGCCAGCAGAAGGACTGGGATAACGAACACCGGGGAGCTGTTTTTT.

The gene calls are TRBV20-1 and TRBJ1-5; D not resolved. V lost 3 bases and J 4 bases, leaving 13 bases between the germline ends. Per germline, CDR1 DFQATT and CDR2 SNEGSKA (reference sequence). The CDR3 totals 14 residues. CDR3 nucleotides: TGCAGTGCTAGTGGAAAAGGACCAAATCAGCCCCAGCATTTT. This gives the protein CSASGKGPNQPQHF.

The sample holds many counts of this clonotype. V and J are TRBV5-4 and TRBJ2-1, with 7 bases aligning to TRBD1. Germline-derived CDR1 and CDR2 are SGHNT and YYREEE (reference sequence). The length of the CDR3 is 15 residues. The V gene end was trimmed by 4 bases and the J gene end by 4 bases; junction bases not matched to a gene: 8. CDR3 residues: CASSTPGGSYNEQFF. The CDR3 DNA is TGTGCCAGCAGCACACCAGGGGGATCGTACAATGAGCAGTTCTTC. The whole variable domain, remainder taken from reference TRBV5-4 and TRBJ2-1, is ETGVTQSPTHLIKTRGQQVTLRCSSQSGHNTVSWYQQALGQGPQFIFQYYREEENGRGNFPPRFSGLQFPNYSSELNVNALELDDSALYLCASSTPGGSYNEQFFGPGTRLTVL.

This clonotype has a count of ten or more. The chain carries TRBV20-1 and TRBJ2-7, with 16 bases matching TRBD2. Losses at the gene ends were 6 bases for V and 4 bases for J; bases not matched to a gene: 12. CDR1 DFQATT and CDR2 SNEGSKA come from the germline V gene (reference sequence). The CDR3 spans 17 residues. CDR3 amino acids: CSALTGTSGRVVYEQYF. CDR3 nucleotides: TGCAGTGCCCTGACAGGGACTAGCGGGAGGGTTGTGTACGAGCAGTACTTC.

Concerning this clonotype: A much larger clone is a single base away; this may be a read error. V and J are TRBV29-1 and TRBJ1-5, with D unclear. Trimming pared 6 bases from V and 0 bases from J, leaving 15 bases between. The CDR3 runs 15 residues. Germline assignment: CDR1 SQVTM and CDR2 ANQGSEA. For the CDR3, the DNA is TGCAGCGTGCGCGGCTGGCAGAATAGCAATCAGCCCCAGCATTTT. Encoded protein: CSVRGWQNSNQPQHF. Full variable domain (outside the CDR3, taken from reference TRBV29-1 and TRBJ1-5): SAVISQKPSRDICQRGTSLTIQCQVDSQVTMMFWYRQQPGQSLTLIATANQGSEATYESGFVIDKFPISRPNLTFSTLTVSNMSPEDSSIYLCSVRGWQNSNQPQHFGDGTRLSIL.

About this clonotype itself: This may be a read error: a much more frequent sequence differs by one nucleotide. The chain has TRBV7-2 and TRBJ2-1, with 7 nucleotides matching TRBD1. Germline CDR1 and CDR2: SGHTA and FQGNSA. J gave up 15 bases and V 4 bases, and 15 bases lay outside the gene matches. The CDR3 extends over 14 amino acids. The CDR3 DNA reads as TGTGCCAGCAGCTCGTTTTCACCGGGACAGATCTTGTTCTTC. Translated: CASSSFSPGQILFF.

Details on this clonotype: One junction end does not reproduce the germline sequence, and a read error may be involved. The V and J genes are TRBV7-2 and TRBJ1-1; D uncertain. CDR1 and CDR2 (germline): SGHTA, FQGNSA. This CDR3 region has 14 residues. The CDR3 DNA follows: TGTGCCAGCGGCTCCGGAAATATGAACACTGAAGCTTTCTTC. Translating gives CASGSGNMNTEAFF. The full variable domain, completed using reference TRBV7-2 and TRBJ1-1, is GAGVSQSPSNKVTEKGKDVELRCDPISGHTALYWYRQSLGQGLEFLIYFQGNSAPDKSGLPSDRFSAERTGGSVSTLTIQRTQQEDSAVYLCASGSGNMNTEAFFGQGTRLTVV.

Only a few counts were recorded for this clonotype. The junction departs from germline at one end; a sequencing error may be responsible. V and J are TRBV7-2 and TRBJ2-7; the D is unclear. Germline V gene lookup returns CDR1 SGHTA and CDR2 FQGNSA. The CDR3 has 15 amino acids. The CDR3 bases are TGTGCCAGCAGCTTAGGGGCAGGTTCCTCCTACGGGCAGTACTTC. This sequence encodes CASSLGAGSSYGQYF.

This clonotype was counted many times. The chain is built from TRBV2 and TRBJ2-3; unclear D gene. Germline CDR1 is SNHLY and CDR2 is FYNNEI. The CDR3 is 15 amino acids. The germline V and J ends were trimmed by 0 bases and 5 bases, with 12 bases remaining between them. The CDR3 here is CASSEATPSVDTQYF. CDR3 DNA sequence: TGTGCCAGCAGTGAAGCGACCCCCTCCGTAGATACGCAGTATTTT.

As regards this clonotype: A read error is possible here, since a much larger clone lies one base away. The chain is built from TRBV4-1 and TRBJ1-1, with D possibly TRBD1 on 5 matching bases. Germline assignment: CDR1 MGHRA and CDR2 YSYEKL. CDR3 length: 14 amino acids. Here the CDR3 reads CASSFQGMNTGAFF. CDR3 sequence (DNA): TGCGCCAGCAGCTTTCAGGGTATGAACACTGGAGCTTTCTTT.

This clonotype was seen ten or more times. The rearrangement links TRBV12-5 to TRBJ2-7; 7 bases are a match to TRBD2. The CDR3 loop spans 17 amino acids. Germline values: CDR1 LGHNT, CDR2 FRNRAP. Unmatched junction bases numbered 14, after V lost 2 bases and J lost 4 bases. The CDR3 nucleotides are TGTGCTAGTGGTTTGATGGAATCGGGGGAGGGCCGTTACGAGCAGTACTTC. Translation gives CASGLMESGEGRYEQYF.

This clonotype was found many times. The V gene is TRBV12-3 or TRBV12-4, the J gene TRBJ2-3; D is unclear. The CDR3 spans 15 residues. Trimming left V 4 bases short and J 5 bases short, with 16 bases between. The CDR3 nucleotides read TGTGCCAGCAGTTACACGTCGGAAGTGGGAGATACGCAGTATTTT. Protein sequence: CASSYTSEVGDTQYF.

The chain has TRBV11-2 and TRBJ1-5; tentatively, D is TRBD1 (5 bases). V lost 8 bases, J lost 7 bases, and 15 bases lay in between. Germline loops: CDR1 SGHAT, CDR2 FQNNGV. This CDR3 spans 13 amino acids. The CDR3 protein is CASVSGQSQPQHF. The CDR3 DNA follows: TGTGCCAGCGTCTCAGGGCAGTCCCAGCCCCAGCATTTT.

For this clonotype: It is unclear where the CDR3 begins or ends on the DNA, so no DNA is shown, and the CDR3 is as TCRdb lists it. The chain employs TRBV4-1 and TRBJ2-1; whether TRBD1, the table's D call, matches the DNA was not checked. Inclusive of both ends, the CDR3 amounts to 23 amino acids. Germline V lookup: CDR1 MGHRA, CDR2 YSYEKL. CDR3 residues: CASSLHICSARPEGAGVYNEQFF.

This clonotype was seen many times. The J gene is TRBJ2-1, the V gene TRBV15; 7 nucleotides match TRBD1. Germline loops: CDR1 LNHNV, CDR2 YYDKDF (reference sequence). The CDR3 is 15 amino acids. V dropped 3 bases and J dropped 4; count of bases not matched to a gene: 6. CDR3 coding DNA: TGTGCCACCAGCAGGGCCGGGACAGCGTACAATGAGCAGTTCTTC. Encoded protein: CATSRAGTAYNEQFF.

In its sample, this clonotype was seen many times. The chain uses TRBV20-1 and TRBJ1-1; unclear D gene. The CDR3 spans 15 residues. The V end was cut by 6 bases, the J end by 4 bases, with 21 bases between. The germline V gene has CDR1 DFQATT and CDR2 SNEGSKA (reference sequence). The CDR3 region has the DNA TGCAGTGCGACGACGGCTTGGGCGTGGGGCACTGAAGCTTTCTTT. Amino acids: CSATTAWAWGTEAFF.

The chain uses TRBV4-1 and TRBJ2-7; no clear D. CDR3 length: 11 amino acids. Germline V gene sequence: CDR1 MGHRA, CDR2 YSYEKL. Trimming left V 5 bases short and J 4 bases short, with 6 bases between. CDR3 sequence: CASSLCYEQYF. Written as DNA, the CDR3 is TGCGCCAGCAGCTTATGTTACGAGCAGTACTTC.

A note on this clonotype: At one end, the junction sequence differs from germline, possibly due to a read error. V gene TRBV3-1 combines with J gene TRBJ2-7, with D unresolved. The germline gives CDR1 LGHDT, CDR2 YNNKEL (reference sequence). CDR3 length: 14 amino acids. The CDR3 here is CASSELSNSCEQYF. The DNA of the CDR3 is TGTGCCAGCAGCGAACTTAGTAACTCCTGCGAGCAGTACTTC.

The chain couples TRBV6-5 to TRBJ2-1; TRBD1 matches at 7 bases. The CDR3 is 14 residues long. The V segment lost 0 bases and the J segment 6 bases; nucleotides outside the gene matches: 2. CDR1 and CDR2 (germline): MNHEY, SVGAGI. Here the CDR3 reads CASSYSTGANEQFF. CDR3 nucleotide sequence: TGTGCCAGCAGTTACTCCACAGGGGCCAATGAGCAGTTCTTC.

Concerning this clonotype itself: The junction and the germline gene differ at one end; a read error may be behind it. The genes are TRBV12-3 or TRBV12-4 and TRBJ2-3; 8 positions match TRBD1. CDR3 length equals 12 residues. Here the CDR3 reads CASRLGTGTQYF. DNA for the CDR3: TGTGCCAGCAGGCTGGGGACAGGTACGCAGTATTTT.